This T cell receptor beta chain was profiled in a study of T cell changes during pregnancy in multiple sclerosis. Data came from immunoSEQ multiplex PCR; TCRdb stores just in-frame clones and leaves some out. The sample contains about 59,000 clones, around 94% of which appear only once. The CDR3 is 13 amino acids. V shed 0 bases and J shed 4 bases, with 4 bases lying between them. Germline V gives CDR1 SGDLS, CDR2 YYNGEE. For this clone: Other DNA sequences in this specimen translate into the identical CDR3.

The receptor was isolated from a female donor with multiple sclerosis, enrolled in a pregnancy study. This chain uses TRBV9 with TRBJ2-2; unclear D gene. Sample: CD8+ T cells from peripheral blood mononuclear cells, taken after pregnancy. CDR3 DNA: TGTGCCAGCAGCGTAGGAGGCACCGGGGAGCTGTTTTTT. This encodes CASSVGGTGELFF.